A single sample gave rise to the 30 T cell receptor beta chains below, sequenced in a study of blood T cells in healthy people across ages. Then a second PCR, running roughly 7 to 11 cycles, was carried out with a sample-barcoded 5' primer and a J-beta primer mix. TCRdb re-derived calls from the 5' RACE reads in MiXCR, one entry per CDR3 protein. The sample carries 600,000 or so distinct CDR3 sequences, roughly 48% recorded once. The source material was blood. Receptors originate from an elderly man in good health.

The chain couples TRBV7-2 to TRBJ1-1; no firm D call. The V end lost 4 bases, the J end lost 11 bases, and 17 bases lay between the germline ends. This CDR3 is 13 amino acids long. Germline assignment: CDR1 SGHTA and CDR2 FQGNSA. CDR3 sequence reads: CTSSSDRAEVAFF. The DNA of the CDR3 is TGTACCAGCAGCTCCGATCGGGCCGAGGTGGCTTTCTTT.

The chain has TRBV20-1 and TRBJ2-3; D is perhaps TRBD2 (6 bases). Trimming took off 2 bases at V and 2 bases at J, with 11 bases between the two ends. The CDR3 totals 14 residues. Germline-derived CDR1 and CDR2 are DFQATT and SNEGSKA (reference sequence). The CDR3 DNA is TGCAGTGCTAGACGGGACTCACTCACAGATACGCAGTATTTT. This encodes CSARRDSLTDTQYF.

The sample holds many counts of this clonotype. V gene TRBV7-2 combines with J gene TRBJ2-5; possibly TRBD1 for D (6 bases). CDR1 SGHTA and CDR2 FQGNSA come from the germline V gene. This CDR3 region has 15 residues. Trimming took off 1 base at V and 7 bases at J, with 16 bases between the two ends. In DNA form, the CDR3 reads TGTGCCAGCAGCTTAGTCGGAGCCGCCAGGGGGACCCAGTACTTC. Its protein product is CASSLVGAARGTQYF.

This chain connects TRBV6-2 or TRBV6-3 to TRBJ2-1, with 7 bases matching TRBD1. Germline V gene data show CDR1 as MNHEY and CDR2 as SVGEGT. CDR3 length: 14 residues. V lost 7 bases, J lost 5 bases, and 8 bases stayed unmatched. CDR3 sequence (DNA): TGTGCCAGCACAATACAGGGGCTCCACAATGAGCAGTTCTTC. This translates into CASTIQGLHNEQFF.

Concerning this clonotype itself: At one end the junction does not follow the germline gene, possibly because of a read error. The chain joins TRBV6-5 to TRBJ2-3; D is ambiguous. Germline V CDR1 and CDR2: MNHEY, SVGAGI. This CDR3 is 12 amino acids long. This chain's CDR3 is CASRDFTNTQYF. In DNA form, the CDR3 reads TGTGCCAGCAGGGATTTCACAAATACGCAGTATTTT.

The chain employs TRBV2 and TRBJ2-5; maybe TRBD2 (5 bases). CDR1 and CDR2 (germline): SNHLY, FYNNEI. V was clipped by 5 bases and J by 5 bases, with 12 bases between them. The CDR3 is made up of 13 amino acids. CDR3 amino acids: CASSLLVSETQYF. For the CDR3, the DNA is TGTGCCAGCAGTTTACTAGTTTCGGAGACCCAGTACTTC. The whole variable domain, remainder taken from reference TRBV2 and TRBJ2-5, is EPEVTQTPSHQVTQMGQEVILRCVPISNHLYFYWYRQILGQKVEFLVSFYNNEISEKSEIFDDQFSVERPDGSNFTLKIRSTKLEDSAMYFCASSLLVSETQYFGPGTRLLVL.

The rearrangement joins TRBV29-1 to TRBJ2-5; 13 nucleotides line up with TRBD2. In germline, CDR1 is SQVTM, CDR2 ANQGSEA. V lost 8 bases, J lost 4 bases, and 13 bases stayed unmatched. The CDR3 is 16 amino acids. The DNA for the CDR3 is TGCAGCTTCCGTCCCGGGACTAGCGGGGCGGGAGAGACCCAGTACTTC. The encoded protein is CSFRPGTSGAGETQYF. The complete variable domain, with remaining parts taken from reference TRBV29-1 and TRBJ2-5, reads SAVISQKPSRDICQRGTSLTIQCQVDSQVTMMFWYRQQPGQSLTLIATANQGSEATYESGFVIDKFPISRPNLTFSTLTVSNMSPEDSSIYLCSFRPGTSGAGETQYFGPGTRLLVL.

The J gene is TRBJ2-2, the V gene TRBV9; D is possibly TRBD1 (5 bases). Germline V gene sequence: CDR1 SGDLS, CDR2 YYNGEE. Between the trimmed V and J ends, which lost 1 base and 7 bases, there was a span of 11 bases. This CDR3 spans 14 amino acids. CDR3 coding DNA: TGTGCCAGCAGCGTAAGGAATACAGGCGGGGAGCTGTTTTTT. Translating it yields CASSVRNTGGELFF.

This clonotype was seen more than once but under ten times. V usage is TRBV4-3 and J usage is TRBJ2-2, with 8 nucleotides matching TRBD1. V lost 5 bases and J lost 4; bases outside the gene matches: 3. The CDR3 length is 14 residues. Germline CDR1 LGHNA, CDR2 YSLEER. CDR3 sequence: CASSADRVTGELFF. CDR3 nucleotide sequence: TGCGCCAGCAGCGCGGACAGGGTCACCGGGGAGCTGTTTTTT.

This clonotype was seen at least ten times. This chain uses TRBV6-2 or TRBV6-3 with TRBJ2-7, with unresolved D. The CDR3 is 12 residues long. V lost 2 bases and J 1 base, leaving 3 bases between the germline ends. Germline CDR1 is MNHEY and CDR2 is SVGEGT. CDR3: CASSYTSYEQYF. CDR3 DNA sequence: TGTGCCAGCAGTTACACATCCTACGAGCAGTACTTC.

V usage is TRBV28 and J usage is TRBJ2-1, with D perhaps assigned TRBD1 or TRBD2 (5 bases each). The V and J ends lost 7 bases and 3 bases respectively, with 16 bases between them. Germline V gives CDR1 MDHEN, CDR2 SYDVKM. This CDR3 comprises 15 residues. Here the CDR3 reads CASTPPPGGYNEQFF. The CDR3, as DNA: TGTGCCAGCACCCCACCCCCTGGGGGCTACAATGAGCAGTTCTTC.

This clonotype was found many times. The chain recombines TRBV7-9 with TRBJ2-3, with D possibly TRBD2 on 5 matching bases. Trimming cost V 6 bases and J 2 bases, with 12 bases left between them. The germline CDR1 and CDR2 sequences are SEHNR and FQNEAQ (reference sequence). There are 14 residues in the CDR3. CDR3 residues: CASSSAVLTDTQYF. CDR3 DNA sequence: TGTGCCAGCAGTTCAGCGGTCCTCACAGATACGCAGTATTTT. The full variable domain, completed using reference TRBV7-9 and TRBJ2-3, is DTGVSQNPRHKITKRGQNVTFRCDPISEHNRLYWYRQTLGQGPEFLTYFQNEAQLEKSRLLSDRFSAERPKGSFSTLEIQRTEQGDSAMYLCASSSAVLTDTQYFGPGTRLTVL.

The chain uses TRBV4-3 and TRBJ1-2, with D possibly matching TRBD1 (6 bases). Trimming pared 5 bases from V and 2 bases from J, leaving 21 bases between. The CDR3 length is 17 residues. The germline CDR1 and CDR2 sequences are LGHNA and YSLEER. The CDR3 reads CASSASGGRLSNYGYTF. The CDR3 DNA follows: TGCGCCAGCAGCGCCTCGGGGGGGCGCCTTTCCAACTATGGCTACACCTTC.

This clonotype was recorded a few times. V usage is TRBV29-1 and J usage is TRBJ2-7; 7 nucleotides agree with TRBD2. The J call may not be correct, given that the DNA end is closer to TRBJ2-5. Per germline, CDR1 SQVTM and CDR2 ANQGSEA. The CDR3 is made up of 12 amino acids. The CDR3 reads CSVEGGVETQYF. The DNA of the CDR3 is TGCAGCGTTGAGGGAGGGGTCGAGACCCAGTACTTC.

This clonotype has just a few counts. J is TRBJ2-5 and V is TRBV5-5; D ambiguous. The germline V gene has CDR1 SGHKS and CDR2 YYEKEE (reference sequence). This CDR3 comprises 17 residues. Trimming stripped 3 bases from V and 5 bases from J, with 23 bases between. The CDR3 nucleotides are TGTGCCAGCAGCTGGCAGCCGAGCGCAAGGTCAGGCGAGACCCAGTACTTC. It codes for CASSWQPSARSGETQYF.

J is TRBJ2-3 and V is TRBV29-1, with D unclear. Per the germline V gene, CDR1 is SQVTM and CDR2 is ANQGSEA. The CDR3 runs 13 residues. Trimming left V 2 bases short and J 4 bases short, with 10 bases between. The CDR3 nucleotides are TGCAGCGTTGAAAGGAGAGTGGCAGATACGCAGTATTTT. This gives the protein CSVERRVADTQYF.

This clonotype was seen only once. The chain couples TRBV12-3 or TRBV12-4 to TRBJ2-3; 8 positions agree with TRBD2. Trimming at V came to 3 bases and at J to 0 bases, leaving 11 bases not matched to a gene. This CDR3 spans 18 amino acids. CDR3 sequence reads: CASSFFSILAASTDTQYF. CDR3 in DNA: TGTGCCAGCAGTTTTTTTTCCATACTAGCGGCTAGCACAGATACGCAGTATTTT.

On this clonotype itself: A much larger clonotype is one base distant, so this may be a read error. The chain employs TRBV6-5 and TRBJ1-2; maybe TRBD1 (5 bases). In germline, CDR1 is MNHEY, CDR2 SVGAGI. With 5 bases removed from V and 4 bases from J, the gap between germline ends came to 11 bases. This CDR3 is 13 amino acids long. CDR3 region: CASSVSGTYGYTF. In DNA, the CDR3 is TGTGCCAGCAGTGTATCAGGGACCTATGGCTACACCTTC.

The chain is built from TRBV5-1 and TRBJ2-3; D possibly matches TRBD1 or TRBD2 (5 bases each). Germline assignment: CDR1 SGHRS and CDR2 YFSETQ. This CDR3 comprises 16 residues. The V end was cut by 0 bases, the J end by 2 bases, with 13 bases between. CDR3 coding DNA: TGCGCCAGCAGCTTGGATGGGACCGCCTCCACAGATACGCAGTATTTT. This sequence encodes CASSLDGTASTDTQYF.

This rearrangement joins TRBV29-1 to TRBJ2-5; weak D call: TRBD2 (6 bases). The length of the CDR3 is 14 residues. Looked up from germline, CDR1 is SQVTM and CDR2 is ANQGSEA. V dropped 4 bases and J dropped 4 bases, with 16 bases sitting between them. The chain's CDR3 is CSVGISGVPETQYF. In DNA, the CDR3 is TGCAGCGTTGGAATATCGGGGGTGCCAGAGACCCAGTACTTC.

This clonotype was counted at least ten times. The CDR3 DNA reads TGTGCCAGCAGTCACGGACTAGCGGGGGGCCCTACCCCCAATGAGCAGTTCTTC. It yields the protein CASSHGLAGGPTPNEQFF. J is TRBJ2-1 and V is TRBV6-6; 14 bases map to TRBD2. The V and J ends lost 5 bases and 6 bases, in that order; junction bases with no gene match: 12. The CDR3 extends over 18 amino acids. Germline CDR1 is MNHNY and CDR2 is SVGAGI (reference sequence).

This clonotype was recorded a few times. V and J are TRBV12-3 or TRBV12-4 and TRBJ1-4, with 10 nucleotides matching TRBD1. The CDR3 extends over 15 amino acids. The V gene end was trimmed by 5 bases and the J gene end by 5 bases; junction bases not matched to a gene: 5. CDR3 DNA: TGTGCCAGCAGTCCGTGGACAGGGGGGAATGAAAAACTGTTTTTT. Protein sequence: CASSPWTGGNEKLFF.

The chain is built from TRBV7-2 and TRBJ2-2; D is unresolved. Germline V lookup: CDR1 SGHTA, CDR2 FQGNSA. The CDR3 totals 14 residues. Trimming took off 2 bases at V and 1 base at J, with 5 bases between the two ends. CDR3 DNA: TGTGCCAGCAGCTTAAGCATGAACACCGGGGAGCTGTTTTTT. It codes for CASSLSMNTGELFF.

V is TRBV9 and J is TRBJ2-1; 8 bases line up with TRBD2. V was clipped by 3 bases and J by 8 bases; unmatched bases: 10. The length of the CDR3 is 15 residues. CDR1 and CDR2 from the germline V gene are SGDLS and YYNGEE. CDR3 protein: CASSGAGLGQYEQFF. The DNA of the CDR3 is TGTGCCAGCAGCGGAGCGGGACTAGGACAATATGAGCAGTTCTTC.

The chain is built from TRBV20-1 and TRBJ2-1, with D possibly TRBD2 on 6 matching bases. V was shortened by 3 bases and J by 1 base, with 13 bases between the two germline ends. Germline CDR1 and CDR2: DFQATT and SNEGSKA (reference sequence). The CDR3 runs to 15 residues. The CDR3 region is CSASKVGGSYNEQFF. CDR3 coding DNA: TGCAGTGCTAGTAAGGTGGGAGGATCCTACAATGAGCAGTTCTTC.

The genes are TRBV4-2 and TRBJ1-4; 9 bases line up with TRBD1. The ends lost 4 bases at V and 2 bases at J; junction bases unmatched: 2. The germline gives CDR1 LGHNA, CDR2 YNFKEQ. The CDR3 spans 15 residues. The CDR3 protein is CASSRDRVTNEKLFF. The CDR3 DNA follows: TGTGCCAGCAGCCGGGACAGGGTTACTAATGAAAAACTGTTTTTT.

This clonotype appeared once. The chain employs TRBV7-2 and TRBJ2-1; TRBD2 aligns across 12 bases. The V gene end was trimmed by 4 bases and the J gene end by 10 bases; junction bases not matched to a gene: 11. Germline V lookup: CDR1 SGHTA, CDR2 FQGNSA. CDR3 length equals 16 residues. The CDR3: CASSSRLAGVLGEQFF. The CDR3 coding sequence is TGTGCCAGCAGCTCCCGACTAGCGGGGGTCCTGGGAGAGCAGTTCTTC.

This clonotype was seen a few times. The J gene is TRBJ2-1, the V gene TRBV20-1; 11 nucleotides line up with TRBD2. Germline trimming cut 6 bases from V and 7 bases from J; bases unmatched to any gene: 5. CDR3 length: 13 residues. The germline V gene encodes CDR1 DFQATT and CDR2 SNEGSKA (reference sequence). The CDR3 DNA reads TGCAGTGCGACTAGCGGGACGGGAAATGAGCAGTTCTTC. It yields the protein CSATSGTGNEQFF.

This clonotype has only a few counts. The V and J genes are TRBV2 and TRBJ1-4; tentative D call: TRBD1 (5 bases). Trimming removed 4 bases at V and 4 bases at J, with 10 bases between. The CDR3 totals 14 residues. Germline loops: CDR1 SNHLY, CDR2 FYNNEI. CDR3 region: CASSAQGFNEKLFF. CDR3 DNA sequence: TGTGCCAGCAGTGCGCAGGGATTTAATGAAAAACTGTTTTTT.

About this clonotype itself: A much larger clone lies one base from this, so it may be a read error. This chain uses TRBV10-3 with TRBJ2-7; TRBD2 matches 7 bases. The germline CDR1 and CDR2 sequences are ENHRY and SYGVKD. Trimming took 9 bases from V and 7 from J; bases not matched to a gene: 12. This CDR3 is 13 amino acids long. CDR3 loop: CAMSRRDYNEQYF. The CDR3, as DNA: TGTGCCATGTCCCGGAGGGACTACAATGAGCAGTACTTC.